This TCR beta chain was retrieved from a study of blood T cell repertoires in COVID-19. Measured with immunoSEQ multiplex PCR; TCRdb has only the in-frame clones, and not every one. The table shows 110,000 to 150,000 clones, with around 87% occurring only once. Germline CDR1 and CDR2: LGHNA and YNFKEQ. V lost 1 base, J lost 0 bases, and 13 bases lay in between. This CDR3 region has 16 residues. The chain employs TRBV4-2 and TRBJ2-7; D is perhaps TRBD2 (6 bases). The receptor's source is a woman in her sixties or seventies with active COVID-19. Sequencing was done on a sample of peripheral blood. In DNA form, the CDR3 reads TGTGCCAGCAGCCAAGGGGTCCGGGGGAGCTCCTACGAGCAGTACTTC. Its translation is CASSQGVRGSSYEQYF.